This T cell receptor (beta chain) was documented in a study of CD8+CD57+ T cells in acquired aplastic anemia. Study-wide findings and caveats: Patient and control CD8+ Simpson's diversity was not significantly different. Between patients and controls, 25 to 30 CD8+ CDR3 sequences were found in common.

Patients chosen for sequencing had shown CD8+CD57+ cell expansion by flow cytometry. The table lists this clonotype with many counts. The antigen remains undetermined. CDR3 and TCR beta VDJ profiling relied on a genomic DNA template. TCRdb analysed the reads with MiXCR anew, one entry per CDR3 protein. The sample records hundreds of thousands of distinct CDR3 sequences, more than 45% being singletons. CDR3 length: 15 amino acids. CDR1 and CDR2 (germline): SEHNR, FQNEAQ (reference sequence). V trimming: 5 bases; J trimming: 7 bases; junction bases outside the gene matches: 10. This rearrangement joins TRBV7-9 to TRBJ1-5, with 8 bases fitting TRBD1. Sample: sorted CD4+, CD8+, or CD8+CD57+ T cells (not recorded which) from PBMCs. This sequence originates from a human donor with aplastic anemia. The CDR3 sequence is CASSRGQGRRQPQHF. The CDR3 coding sequence is TGTGCCAGCAGCCGAGGACAGGGAAGAAGACAGCCCCAGCATTTT.